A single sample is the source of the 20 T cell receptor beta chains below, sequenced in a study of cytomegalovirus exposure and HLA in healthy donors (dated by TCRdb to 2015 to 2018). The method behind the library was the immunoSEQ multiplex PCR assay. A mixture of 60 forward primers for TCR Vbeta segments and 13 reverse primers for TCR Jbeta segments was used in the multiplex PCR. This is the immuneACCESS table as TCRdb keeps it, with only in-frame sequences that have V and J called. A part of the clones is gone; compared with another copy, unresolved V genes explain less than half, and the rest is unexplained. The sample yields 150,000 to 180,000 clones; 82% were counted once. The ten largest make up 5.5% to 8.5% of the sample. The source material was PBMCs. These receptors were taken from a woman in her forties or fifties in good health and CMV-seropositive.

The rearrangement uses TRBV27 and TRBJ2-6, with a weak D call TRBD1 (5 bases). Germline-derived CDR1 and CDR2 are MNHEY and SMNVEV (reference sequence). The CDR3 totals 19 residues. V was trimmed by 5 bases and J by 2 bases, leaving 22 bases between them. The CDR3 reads CASSPQIRQGTPGANVLTF. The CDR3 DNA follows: TGTGCCAGCAGTCCCCAAATACGCCAGGGTACCCCTGGGGCCAACGTCCTGACTTTC.

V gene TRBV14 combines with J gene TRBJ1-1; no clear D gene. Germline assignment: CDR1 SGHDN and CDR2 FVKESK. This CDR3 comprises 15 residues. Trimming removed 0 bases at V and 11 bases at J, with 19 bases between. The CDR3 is CASSQDAGTARMAFF. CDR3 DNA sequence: TGTGCCAGCAGCCAAGATGCCGGAACAGCTCGTATGGCTTTCTTT.

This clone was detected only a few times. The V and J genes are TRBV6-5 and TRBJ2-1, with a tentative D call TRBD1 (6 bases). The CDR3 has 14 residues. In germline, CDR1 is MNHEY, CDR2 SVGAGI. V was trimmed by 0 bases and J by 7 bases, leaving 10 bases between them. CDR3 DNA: TGTGCCAGCAGTTACTCGGCCAGGGGTAATGAGCAGTTCTTC. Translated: CASSYSARGNEQFF.

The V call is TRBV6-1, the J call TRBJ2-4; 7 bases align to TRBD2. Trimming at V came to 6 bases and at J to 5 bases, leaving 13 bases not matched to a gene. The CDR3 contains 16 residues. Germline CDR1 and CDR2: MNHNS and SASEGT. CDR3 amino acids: CASRESPRGEQNIQYF. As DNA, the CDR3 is TGTGCCAGCAGAGAAAGCCCCCGGGGGGAGCAAAACATTCAGTACTTC.

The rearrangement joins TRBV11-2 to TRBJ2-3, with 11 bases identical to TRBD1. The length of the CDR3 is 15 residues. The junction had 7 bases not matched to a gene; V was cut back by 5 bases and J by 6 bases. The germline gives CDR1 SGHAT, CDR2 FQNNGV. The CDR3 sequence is CASSLGTGGLDTQYF. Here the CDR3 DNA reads TGTGCCAGCAGCCTAGGGACAGGGGGATTGGATACGCAGTATTTT.

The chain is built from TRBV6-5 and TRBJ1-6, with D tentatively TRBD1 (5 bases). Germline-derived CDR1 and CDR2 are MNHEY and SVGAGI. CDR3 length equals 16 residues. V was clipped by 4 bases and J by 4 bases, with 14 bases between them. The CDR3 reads CASSSNQGGYNSPLHF. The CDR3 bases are TGTGCCAGCAGTTCGAATCAGGGTGGGTATAATTCACCCCTCCACTTT.

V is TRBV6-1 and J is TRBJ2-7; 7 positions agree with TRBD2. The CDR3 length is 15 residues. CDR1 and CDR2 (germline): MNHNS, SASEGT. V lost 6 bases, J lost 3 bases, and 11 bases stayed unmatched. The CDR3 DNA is TGTGCCAGCAGGGGACTAACTGGGGGATACTACGAGCAGTACTTC. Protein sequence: CASRGLTGGYYEQYF.

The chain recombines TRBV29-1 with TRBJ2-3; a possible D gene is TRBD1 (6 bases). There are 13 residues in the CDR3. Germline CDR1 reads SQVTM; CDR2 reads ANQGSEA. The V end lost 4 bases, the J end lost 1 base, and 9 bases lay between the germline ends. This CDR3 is CSVGPGGTDTQYF. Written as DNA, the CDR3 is TGCAGCGTTGGTCCAGGGGGCACAGATACGCAGTATTTT.

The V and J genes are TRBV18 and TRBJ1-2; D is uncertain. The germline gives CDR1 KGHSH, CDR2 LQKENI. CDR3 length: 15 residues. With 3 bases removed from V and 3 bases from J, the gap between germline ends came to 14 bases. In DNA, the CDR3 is TGTGCCAGCTCACCTAACGGGAACAGCTACTATGGCTACACCTTC. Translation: CASSPNGNSYYGYTF.

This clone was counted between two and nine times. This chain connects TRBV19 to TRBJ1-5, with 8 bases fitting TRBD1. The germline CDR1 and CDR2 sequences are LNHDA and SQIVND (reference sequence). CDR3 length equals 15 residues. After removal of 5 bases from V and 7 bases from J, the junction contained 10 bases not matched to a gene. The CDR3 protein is CASSPVGQGGQPQHF. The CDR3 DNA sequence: TGTGCCAGTAGTCCAGTTGGACAGGGAGGCCAGCCCCAGCATTTT. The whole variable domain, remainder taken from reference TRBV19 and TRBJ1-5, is DGGITQSPKYLFRKEGQNVTLSCEQNLNHDAMYWYRQDPGQGLRLIYYSQIVNDFQKGDIAEGYSVSREKKESFPLTVTSAQKNPTAFYLCASSPVGQGGQPQHFGDGTRLSIL.

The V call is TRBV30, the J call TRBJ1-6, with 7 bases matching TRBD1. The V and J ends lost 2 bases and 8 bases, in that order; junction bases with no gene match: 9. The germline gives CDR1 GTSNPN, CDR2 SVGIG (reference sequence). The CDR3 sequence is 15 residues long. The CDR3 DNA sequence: TGTGCCTGGAGTCCCCTGCCAGGGGGTGATTCACCCCTCCACTTT. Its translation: CAWSPLPGGDSPLHF.

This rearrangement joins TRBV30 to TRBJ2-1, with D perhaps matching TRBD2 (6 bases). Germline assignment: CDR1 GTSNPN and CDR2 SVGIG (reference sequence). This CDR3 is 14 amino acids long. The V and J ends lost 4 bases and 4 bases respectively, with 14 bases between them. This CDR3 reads CAWNPGAGYNEQFF. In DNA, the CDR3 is TGTGCCTGGAACCCCGGGGCGGGATACAATGAGCAGTTCTTC.

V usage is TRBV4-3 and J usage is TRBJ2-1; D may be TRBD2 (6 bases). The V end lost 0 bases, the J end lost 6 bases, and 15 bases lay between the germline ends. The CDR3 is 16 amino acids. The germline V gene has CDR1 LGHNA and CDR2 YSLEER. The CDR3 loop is CASSQERGRGLNEQFF. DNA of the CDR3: TGCGCCAGCAGCCAAGAGAGGGGAAGGGGACTCAATGAGCAGTTCTTC.

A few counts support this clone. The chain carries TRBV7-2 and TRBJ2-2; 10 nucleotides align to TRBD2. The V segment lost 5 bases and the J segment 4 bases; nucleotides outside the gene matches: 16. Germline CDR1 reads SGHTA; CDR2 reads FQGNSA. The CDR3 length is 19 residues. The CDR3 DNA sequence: TGTGCCAGCAGCCCCGCTACCCCACTAGCGGGGAGGGGCACCGGGGAGCTGTTTTTT. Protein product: CASSPATPLAGRGTGELFF.

CDR3 sequence (DNA): TGTGCCAGCAGCTTAACTGGGACAACCCTCTCCTACGAGCAGTACTTC. Amino acids: CASSLTGTTLSYEQYF. The genes are TRBV7-8 and TRBJ2-7, with a weak D call TRBD1 (6 bases). In germline, CDR1 is SGHVS, CDR2 FQNEAQ. V lost 2 bases and J 0 bases, leaving 14 bases between the germline ends. CDR3 length: 16 amino acids.

CDR3 in DNA: TGTGCCAGCAGTAACGGACAGGGCTACGAGCAGTACTTC. It translates to CASSNGQGYEQYF. This chain links TRBV2 with TRBJ2-5; 8 bases agree with TRBD1. The J call may be in error: the DNA end matches TRBJ2-7 better. This CDR3 has 13 amino acids. Per germline, CDR1 SNHLY and CDR2 FYNNEI.

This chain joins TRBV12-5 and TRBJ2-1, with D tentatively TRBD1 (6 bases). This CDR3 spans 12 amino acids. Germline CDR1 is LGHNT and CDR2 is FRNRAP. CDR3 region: CAGAGEGNEQFF. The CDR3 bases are TGTGCAGGGGCAGGGGAAGGCAATGAGCAGTTCTTC. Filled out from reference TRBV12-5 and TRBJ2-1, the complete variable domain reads DARVTQTPRHKVTEMGQEVTMRCQPILGHNTVFWYRQTMMQGLELLAYFRNRAPLDDSGMPKDRFSAEMPDATLATLKIQPSEPRDSAVYFCAGAGEGNEQFFGPGTRLTVL.

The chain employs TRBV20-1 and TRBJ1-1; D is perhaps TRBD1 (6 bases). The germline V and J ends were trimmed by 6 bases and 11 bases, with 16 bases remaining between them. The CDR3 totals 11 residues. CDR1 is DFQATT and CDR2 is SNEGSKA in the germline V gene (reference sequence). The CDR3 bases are TGCAGTGCGGCGGAACAGGGCTGGGCTTTCTTT. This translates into CSAAEQGWAFF.

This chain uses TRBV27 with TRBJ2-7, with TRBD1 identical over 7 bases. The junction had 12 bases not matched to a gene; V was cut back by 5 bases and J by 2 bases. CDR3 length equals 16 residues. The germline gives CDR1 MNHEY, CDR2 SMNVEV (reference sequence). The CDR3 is CASSPSTGTLAYEQYF. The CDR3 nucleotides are TGTGCCAGCAGTCCCTCGACAGGGACGTTGGCCTACGAGCAGTACTTC.

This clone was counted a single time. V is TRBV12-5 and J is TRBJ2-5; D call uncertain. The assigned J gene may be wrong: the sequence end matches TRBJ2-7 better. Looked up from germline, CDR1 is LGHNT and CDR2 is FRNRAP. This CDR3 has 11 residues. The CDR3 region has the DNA TGTGCTAGTGGCCCTTACTACGAGCAGTACTTC. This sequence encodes CASGPYYEQYF.